A single T cell receptor (beta chain) is shown here with its context. Its specificity is not known. The source of the sample is a study of T cells in Graves' hyperthyroidism and ophthalmopathy. Regions amplified from RNA transcripts were the TCR beta CDR3 regions. First-round RT-PCR of the TCR CDR3 relied on the HTBI primer set. TCRdb recomputed calls from the multiplex PCR reads with MiXCR, one row per CDR3 protein. The sample holds under 350,000 distinct CDR3 sequences, about an eighth seen once. Study conclusions and caveats: Among clonotypes expanded in thyroid above 0.001, most were also found in blood. Ophthalmopathy stood apart from stable hyperthyroidism in a 13 V-J model.

Patients with uncontrolled infections, other autoimmune diseases, pregnancy or lactation were excluded. PBMCs were obtained from 10 ml fresh peripheral blood. J was trimmed by 1 base and V by 2 bases; bases with no gene match: 8. This CDR3 region has 17 residues. Germline assignment: CDR1 DFQATT and CDR2 SNEGSKA (reference sequence). The origin of this receptor is a woman aged 40 to 55 with Graves' ophthalmopathy. The sample comprised blood. The chain employs TRBV20-1 and TRBJ2-7; 13 bases fit TRBD2. In nucleotides, the CDR3 is TGCAGTGCTAGAACAAAAGGACTAGCGGGAGTGTCCTACGAGCAGTACTTC. Translation gives CSARTKGLAGVSYEQYF.